The subject of this entry is one TCR beta chain. This sample was included in a study of T cell changes during pregnancy in multiple sclerosis. TCRdb's table, derived via immunoSEQ multiplex PCR, lists solely in-frame clones and lacks some. In the table there are tens of thousands of clones, 91% of which are singletons. The input for sequencing was peripheral blood, taken after pregnancy. The clonotype originates from a female donor in good health, enrolled as a control in a pregnancy study.

CDR3 in amino acids: CASSLAGGAREQFF. CDR3 sequence (DNA): TGTGCCAGCAGCTTGGCCGGGGGGGCGCGGGAGCAGTTCTTC. The genes are TRBV5-4 and TRBJ2-1, with 8 bases identical to TRBD2. Per the germline V gene, CDR1 is SGHNT and CDR2 is YYREEE (reference sequence). V was clipped by 0 bases and J by 10 bases; unmatched bases: 6. The CDR3 loop spans 14 amino acids.